Each of the 5 T cell receptor beta chains below was sequenced from the same sample in a study of cytomegalovirus exposure and HLA in healthy donors. A multiplex PCR was run with 60 Vbeta primers and 13 Jbeta primers. Produced via immunoSEQ multiplex PCR; TCRdb's table is partial and in-frame only. Seen here are roughly 200,000 clones, roughly 72% observed once, and the top ten hold less than 2%. The sequenced sample consisted of PBMCs. The source of these receptors is a man aged 25-45 years in good health and CMV-seronegative.

This clone is a singleton in its sample. Other nucleotide sequences in the sample specify the same CDR3. The genes are TRBV19 and TRBJ2-7; unclear D gene. The germline CDR1 and CDR2 sequences are LNHDA and SQIVND (reference sequence). The V gene lost 3 bases and the J gene lost 0 bases, with 6 bases spanning the gap. This CDR3 region has 13 residues. The CDR3 DNA reads TGTGCCAGTAGTATTACTGGCTCCTACGAGCAGTACTTC. As protein: CASSITGSYEQYF.

The chain joins TRBV6-5 to TRBJ1-5, with TRBD1 as a possible D gene (5 bases). The CDR3 is 15 amino acids. V gave up 6 bases and J gave up 5 bases, with 17 bases separating them. Germline-derived CDR1 and CDR2 are MNHEY and SVGAGI. CDR3 region: CASRRTGLPDQPQHF. The DNA of the CDR3 is TGTGCCAGCAGACGAACAGGTCTCCCGGATCAGCCCCAGCATTTT.

The chain has TRBV7-9 and TRBJ2-7; 12 nucleotides align to TRBD2. V trimming: 5 bases; J trimming: 0 bases; junction bases outside the gene matches: 8. Germline loops: CDR1 SEHNR, CDR2 FQNEAQ (reference sequence). There are 17 residues in the CDR3. The chain's CDR3 is CASSPGLAGGPSYEQYF. The CDR3 nucleotides are TGTGCCAGCAGCCCAGGCCTAGCGGGAGGGCCCTCCTACGAGCAGTACTTC. The entire variable domain, with the rest obtained from reference TRBV7-9 and TRBJ2-7, is as follows: DTGVSQNPRHKITKRGQNVTFRCDPISEHNRLYWYRQTLGQGPEFLTYFQNEAQLEKSRLLSDRFSAERPKGSFSTLEIQRTEQGDSAMYLCASSPGLAGGPSYEQYFGPGTRLTVT.

The chain joins TRBV28 to TRBJ2-7; possibly TRBD2 for D (6 bases). Germline V gene lookup returns CDR1 MDHEN and CDR2 SYDVKM. V was shortened by 3 bases and J by 2 bases, with 17 bases between the two germline ends. This CDR3 spans 16 amino acids. The CDR3 DNA sequence: TGTGCCAGCAGTTTGGGAGTACTAGCCGGAGCCTACGAGCAGTACTTC. Amino acid sequence: CASSLGVLAGAYEQYF.

The CDR3 reads CASSEADSSTDTQYF. The CDR3 DNA is TGTGCCAGCAGTGAAGCGGACTCAAGCACAGATACGCAGTATTTT. The rearrangement uses TRBV2 and TRBJ2-3; TRBD2 is a possible D gene (5 bases). In germline, CDR1 is SNHLY, CDR2 FYNNEI. Trimming left V 0 bases short and J 0 bases short, with 7 bases between. The CDR3 is 15 residues long.